This TCR beta chain comes out of a study of technical replicates of blood from several donors. Germline trimming cut 6 bases from V and 6 bases from J; bases unmatched to any gene: 14. Germline loops: CDR1 MDHEN, CDR2 SYDVKM. CDR3 length equals 16 residues. The table came from immunoSEQ multiplex PCR; TCRdb's copy has only in-frame clones and leaves some out. The table records roughly 7,000 clones, about 96% of them present only once. Input material: PBMCs. V and J are TRBV28 and TRBJ2-7, with 10 bases aligning to TRBD2. The receptor was isolated from a human donor in good health. CDR3 region: CASSPRSSGSSSEQYF. As DNA, the CDR3 is TGTGCCAGCAGCCCTCGATCTAGCGGGAGTTCCAGCGAGCAGTACTTC. The entire variable domain, with the rest obtained from reference TRBV28 and TRBJ2-7, is as follows: DVKVTQSSRYLVKRTGEKVFLECVQDMDHENMFWYRQDPGLGLRLIYFSYDVKMKEKGDIPEGYSVSREKKERFSLILESASTNQTSMYLCASSPRSSGSSSEQYFGPGTRLTVT.